This TCR beta chain originates from a study of T cells in women clearing cervical HPV infection (dated by TCRdb to about 2018). A note on the overall study: Cases were about 25 women with histologically confirmed HPV16-related CIN3 or worse, including 2 invasive cancers. Five blinded duplicates per group were added as quality controls, giving some 60 samples: about 50 participants and 10 replicates. Median age was roughly 35 years in cases versus roughly 40 in controls, and baseline characteristics did not differ significantly. Controls were 20 to 30 women whose single incident HPV16 infection cleared within 12 months without precancer or cancer developing. For cases, the median interval between lesion detection and blood sampling was roughly 140 days, with an interquartile range of about 85 to 210 days. Because only a few women had HLA typing data, the possibility that HLA type acted as a confounder could not be ruled out. This exploratory proof-of-principle case-control study, nested within the Guanacaste HPV Natural History Study in Costa Rica, compared TCR repertoires among women with different cervical HPV16 outcomes. Cases were matched to controls by age within five years and by the year the sample was collected. Case blood was taken at the visit when the lesion was first identified, whereas control blood was taken when infection was no longer detected. In the parent cohort, around 9,900 women aged 18 or older were enrolled in Guanacaste, Costa Rica, during 1993 to 1994 and then followed for less than 8 years.

Every participant had a single incident cervical HPV16 infection, and prevalent HPV16 infections were excluded. Cervical HPV DNA was detected with MY09/MY11 PCR, and genotyping was done by dot-blot hybridization. Approximately 16 mL of heparinized blood were centrifuged, and the buffy coat was aliquoted, frozen at -30°C, then stored at -80°C. QIAGEN kits were used to extract genomic DNA from the buffy coat specimens. Notes on this clone: Its antigen is unknown. With the read ending 3 residues before the CDR3 end, the germline J gene is used to fill in that end.

For CDR1 and CDR2, the germline V gene lists SGHVS and FNYEAQ. The CDR3 has 16 amino acids, counting the end cysteine and phenylalanine. Sequencing covers 39 bases of the CDR3, shown here with the frame starting at base 1. At the junction V is shortened by 5 bases and J by 6 bases; bases outside the gene matches: 14. Using the immunoSEQ assay, multiplex PCR amplified TCR beta CDR3 regions from an average of approximately 1,100 ng of genomic DNA per sample. To correct primer bias, the assay used a complete synthetic TCR repertoire to set an amplification baseline. Amplicons were sequenced on the Illumina platform. For the original study's pipeline: Sequences were error-corrected by clustering with frequency ratios and a modified nearest-neighbor algorithm, then analyzed in the immunoSEQ Analyzer with IMGT gene definitions. At each rarefaction depth, TCR richness and evenness were averaged across 20 rarefaction repeats, and any sample with fewer sequences than the depth was left out. Wilcoxon rank sum tests with FDR correction were used to compare relative abundances of V, D and J genes between the groups. An intraclass correlation of roughly 96% for TCR richness and an average of roughly 76% across 66 gene segments were obtained from the blinded duplicates. In TCRdb, the immuneACCESS table is reduced to in-frame sequences with V and J assigned. These tables do not hold every clone; where another copy was compared, an unresolved V gene accounts for under half, and the others remain unexplained. Clone size and V and J calls were adopted from that table, with D and trimming inferred from the DNA. The sample's clone listing holds 35,000 to 50,000 clones. In total, the top ten clones hold 7.6% of the sample.

Broad study findings and their caveats: Lower TRBV6-7 relative abundance was observed in cases than in controls (around 0.1% versus 0.15%; Bonferroni P = 0.0008). By combining richness with V gene abundances, random forest classifiers separated cases from controls with an estimated AUC of under 0.85. The cross-sectional design could not show whether the associations came before the infection or were a result of it, and neither effector/memory subsets nor HPV-specific T cells were isolated. Across sequencing depths, CIN3+ cases showed significantly higher TCR repertoire richness than controls, but evenness did not differ between the groups. Because T-cell numbers per sample were unknown, differences in richness could reflect varying T-cell content rather than repertoire biology.

The sequencing sample was made of blood buffy coat. The V gene is TRBV7-6 and the J gene is TRBJ2-7; 9 bases in the junction line up with TRBD1. This TCR was recovered from a woman aged 18 to 75 with a cervical HPV16 infection that either progressed to CIN3+ or cleared (not recorded which). The CDR3 region: CASSGKTGGRGVEQYF. The sequenced CDR3 bases are TGTGCCAGCAGCGGAAAGACAGGGGGTCGAGGGGTCGAG.